This T cell receptor beta chain was sequenced in a study of T cell clones after liver transplantation. Study-level points and caveats: Donor-reactive sequences fell more than third party-reactive ones, suggesting partial deletion.

TCRdb's table, derived via immunoSEQ multiplex PCR, lists solely in-frame clones and lacks some. This table has approximately 68,000 clones, roughly 80% appearing once. With 3 bases clipped from V and 5 bases from J, the junction kept 15 bases outside the gene matches. The germline gives CDR1 SGHNT, CDR2 YYREEE (reference sequence). There are 19 residues in the CDR3. A note on this clone: Its antigen is currently unknown.

The sequence was obtained from a human donor who received a liver transplant. This chain uses TRBV5-4 with TRBJ2-2; 11 bases line up with TRBD2. Here the sequenced sample was CD4+ T cells from blood, taken before liver transplant. The CDR3 DNA reads TGTGCCAGCAGCTCAGGGTTAGCGGGAGGGCCTTTGGGGACCGGGGAGCTGTTTTTT. It codes for CASSSGLAGGPLGTGELFF.